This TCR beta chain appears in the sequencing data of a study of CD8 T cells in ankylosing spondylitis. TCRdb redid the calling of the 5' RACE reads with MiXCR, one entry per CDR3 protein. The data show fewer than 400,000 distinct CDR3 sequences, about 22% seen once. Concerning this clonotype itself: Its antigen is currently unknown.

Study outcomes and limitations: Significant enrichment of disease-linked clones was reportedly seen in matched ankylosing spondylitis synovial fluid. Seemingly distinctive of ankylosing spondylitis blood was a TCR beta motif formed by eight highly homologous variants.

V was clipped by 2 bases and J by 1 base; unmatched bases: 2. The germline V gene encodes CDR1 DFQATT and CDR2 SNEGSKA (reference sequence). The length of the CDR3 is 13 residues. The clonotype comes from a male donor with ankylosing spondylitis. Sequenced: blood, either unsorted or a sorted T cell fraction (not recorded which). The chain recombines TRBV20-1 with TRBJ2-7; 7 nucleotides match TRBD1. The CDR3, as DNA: TGCAGTGCTAGAAGACAGGGATCCTACGAGCAGTACTTC. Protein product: CSARRQGSYEQYF.